This T cell receptor (beta chain) was obtained from a study of cytomegalovirus exposure and HLA in healthy donors (TCRdb year 2017). With respect to the entire study: According to an earlier analysis of 587 of the donors, 150 million to 200 million T cells yielded over 90 million unique TCR beta sequences and about 300 Gb of sequence data. Rather than drawing on any new phenotypic data, the later analysis identified candidate immune exposures from TCR beta sequences and the way those sequences occurred across donors. The study combined high-throughput TCR immunosequencing, statistical association of individual TCRs with disease status, and machine learning to predict cytomegalovirus infection status. In an earlier analysis of over 550 of the donors, high-throughput TCR beta sequencing was used to judge whether each TCR beta V gene segment behaved as functional or pseudogenic. HLA typing covered class I and class II loci at four-digit resolution. Among about 370 genotyped donors of the cohort, an average of approximately 200,000 unique TCR beta nucleotide sequences was sequenced per donor, of which approximately 18% were non-productive. An early release covering 550 to 700 HLA-typed donors comprised approximately 300 gigabases of sequencing data and around 80 million unique TCR sequences. The T cell repertoires of some 700 subjects were profiled by immunosequencing and related to cytomegalovirus serostatus. The study aimed to test whether cataloging public T cell receptors could reveal signatures of past pathogen exposure. About five DR-DQ haplotypes were treated as single units for association and clustering because of strong linkage in the cohort. In a later genetic analysis, genome-wide SNP genotypes for 398 of the 666 donors were used, and that subset was treated as a discovery cohort. In a later analysis, previously published TCR beta repertoires from 550 to 750 donors were re-analyzed and high-resolution HLA genotyping was added so that TCR occurrence patterns could be studied. Alongside the repertoire data, information on donor age, sex, ethnicity and CMV serostatus was compiled. The number of typed donors differed by locus: roughly 620-630 for A, B, C, DRB1 and DQB1; 500 to 550 for DQA1; over 600 for DPA1; and 400 to 480 for DPB1. All discovery cohort repertoires had been generated using a single sequencing platform. The genetic ancestry cluster associated with self-reported Caucasian donors included over 65% of the roughly 390 genotyped donors. Besides the first cohort of more than 650 subjects, a separate validation cohort made up of roughly 120 different subjects was used. Study-wide findings and limitations: According to a later analysis, most CMV-associated TCR beta chains appeared to be HLA-restricted, and the HLA associations seemed to be driven largely by CMV exposure. Cytomegalovirus status was reported to be diagnosed by the classifier with high specificity and sensitivity in both the original and validation cohorts. A further reported finding was that TCR beta sequences accurately predicted the HLA-A and HLA-B alleles for most subjects in the first cohort. A later genetic analysis reported fewer N-insertions in productive TCRs among donors in an Asian-associated ancestry cluster than the roughly 700-donor mean. An association between a missense DCLRE1C variant and V-gene and J-gene trimming of TCR beta chains was found in a later genetic analysis and replicated in an independent cohort. Some IMGT-functional V segments, including TRBV6-2 and TRBV6-3, could not be told apart with the 87-base-pair reads, so those segments were excluded. Compared with equally common non-associated chains, HLA-associated TCR beta chains in a later analysis were more clonally expanded and had lower generation probabilities. An earlier analysis of approximately 570 of the donors showed that most TCR beta V segments appeared in productive rearrangements either about 90% or about 30% of the time, which broadly matched IMGT annotations. Presence/absence analyses assumed roughly uniform sequencing depth across donors, an assumption that may not hold. CMV serostatus was the only immune exposure information available for the cohort. At a false discovery rate of 0.05, a later analysis linked around 17,000 TCR beta sequences to specific HLA alleles. A later analysis reported that several top co-occurrence clusters appeared linked to parvovirus B19, influenza, CMV and Epstein-Barr virus. Because HLA typing was unavailable for some donors at each locus, only the typed subset was used in association tests. Most TCR sequences were observed very rarely across donors, whereas some public TCRs were present in many individuals. Because counts were too low, about 18 rarely observed V segments, including chromosome 9 orphons, were left out of the earlier analysis of about 500 of the donors. Correlated functional status among segregating V segments might reflect linkage disequilibrium, but an unknown experimental factor could not be ruled out. In vitro tests confirmed that three of the cytomegalovirus-associated TCR beta chains recognize cytomegalovirus antigens. A cluster of highly shared sequence variants was judged likely to be a technical artifact of the sequencing pipeline. It was suggested by the authors that the approach could potentially be generalized to other disease states and immunological phenotypes. In this cohort, only TCR beta chains were sequenced, and detectable features were limited by the absence of alpha or paired-chain data. When HLA alleles, especially DR and DQ, strongly co-occurred, attributing TCR associations to individual alleles was difficult. The study listed 164 TCR beta chains as associated with cytomegalovirus. In a later analysis, the rate of TCR association differed among HLA loci, with DRB1 alleles having the most associated TCRs and HLA-C alleles having the fewest.

The library came from the immunoSEQ multiplex PCR assay. The multiplex PCR relied on a mix of 60 forward primers for TCR Vbeta segments and 13 reverse primers for TCR Jbeta segments. The CDR3 region of rearranged TCR beta genes was amplified from genomic DNA with a multiplex PCR assay. The Illumina HiSeq System was used to sequence the amplified TCR beta libraries as 87-base-pair reads. For the original study's pipeline: In a later analysis, about 80 million unique TCR beta chains were counted across the approximately 640 repertoires, and roughly 11 million of these chains were shared by at least two donors. Raw reads were error-corrected and collapsed into unique sequences by a nearest-neighbor algorithm in which closely related sequences were merged to remove PCR and sequencing errors. CDR3 sequences were aligned to IMGT reference sequences to assign V, D and J gene segments. For a sequence to be retained, a match of at least six nucleotides was required to both a V gene segment and a J gene segment. A rearrangement counted as productive if the CDR3 had no stop codons and remained in frame with V and J, and every other rearrangement counted as non-productive. CDR3 was defined by IMGT convention, running from the second conserved V-encoded cysteine to the conserved J-encoded phenylalanine. The earlier analysis of approximately 500 of the donors excluded sequences that lacked an unambiguous match to a single V gene segment. An earlier analysis of 587 of the donors classified V segments as functional when productive rearrangements were above 56.7% and as segregating when the standard deviation between donors was above 5%. To diagnose cytomegalovirus status from the catalog of TCR beta chain sequences, a statistical classification framework was built. V and J gene assignment, in a later analysis, came from comparing TCR nucleotide sequences with IMGT/GENE-DB human TR gene sequences. The TCRdist pipeline was used in a later analysis to assign CDR3 sequences and most-parsimonious VDJ recombination scenarios. In a later analysis, each TCR beta chain was defined by its CDR3 amino acid sequence together with its V-gene family, and reads lacking a unique V-gene family were excluded. A later analysis removed 500 to 650 highly shared, low-generation-probability nucleotide sequences to deal with suspected cross-contamination and a sequencing artifact. A later analysis calculated a clonal expansion index for each public chain from normalized within-repertoire ranks of inferred template counts. In a later analysis, generation probabilities were computed with a VDJ recombination model fitted to out-of-frame rearrangements, and the resulting probabilities were checked against IGoR. In a later analysis, TCR-TCR, TCR-HLA and TCR-CMV co-occurrence was scored with hypergeometric tests, and a repertoire-size bias correction was applied to TCR pairs. False discovery rates were estimated in a later analysis by permuting HLA or CMV assignments 20 times. In a later analysis, co-occurring TCRs were grouped using DBSCAN, with TCRdist sequence similarity added in when clustering inside HLA-allele-positive subsets. Repertoires with fewer than 30,000 or more than 120,000 public chains, plus five repertoires with anomalous nucleotide sharing, were excluded from co-occurrence clustering. In its TCRdb copy, this immuneACCESS table keeps in-frame sequences only and misses some clones. Where compared with another copy, unresolved V genes explain less than half of these, and the others have no known cause. That table is the source of V, J and clone size, and D and trimming were worked out from the DNA. A total of 150,000 to 200,000 clones appear in this sample, around three quarters of them only once. Of the sample, 1.5% to 2% is held by the ten largest clones.

The cohort consisted of some 670 healthy bone marrow donors. Cohort members were all nominally healthy when sampled, although unrecorded immune exposures were likely present. The donor tested CMV seronegative, placing the donor among the approximately 400 seronegative members of the cohort. Every donor gave a peripheral blood sample, and the peripheral blood mononuclear cells from that sample were used for TCR beta sequencing. Genomic DNA extraction from the blood cell samples was performed with the Qiagen DNeasy Blood Extraction Kit. Of note for this clone: This clone's antigen is unknown. No much larger clone is present one base from it, and per-base qualities are unavailable.

CDR1 and CDR2, looked up from the germline V gene (reference sequence), are SEHNR and FQNEAQ. The trim is 5 bases for V and 12 bases for J, with a gap of 22 bases between the germline ends. Reading from cysteine to phenylalanine, the CDR3 counts 14 amino acids. The sequence is cut down to CDR3 DNA, 42 bases in frame from base 1. The sample was PBMCs. The chain is encoded by TRBV7-9 joined to TRBJ1-2, and perhaps TRBD1 as D gene, on 5 matching bases. This receptor was obtained from a woman aged 25 to 45 in good health and CMV-seronegative. The DNA sequence is as follows: TGTGCCAGCAGCCTGTATGGGGCGATAGGAAATGACACCTTC. It translates to CASSLYGAIGNDTF.